The clone carrying this TCR beta chain was detected only a few times. Its antigen is not known. These data come from a study of cytomegalovirus exposure and HLA in healthy donors. As for the study in general: Counted in an early data release were some 81 million unique TCRs from HLA-typed donors.

Germline CDR1 MNHEY, CDR2 SVGAGI. The CDR3 extends over 15 amino acids. With 2 bases removed from V and 10 bases from J, the gap between germline ends came to 18 bases. Primers: 60 Vbeta forward and 13 Jbeta reverse. Using immunoSEQ multiplex PCR, the repertoire was profiled, and TCRdb retains in-frame clones only, with some absent. The sample lists over 150,000 clones; approximately 80% were seen once. Study findings and constraints: Most of the TCR beta V segments (in an earlier analysis) were productive either about 87% or about 30% of the time. No immune exposure information besides CMV serostatus was available. In a later analysis, TCR beta V- and J-gene trimming was associated with a missense DCLRE1C variant.

The source of this sequence is a male donor in good health and CMV-seropositive. The sample consisted of PBMCs. This chain uses TRBV6-5 with TRBJ2-1, with D hard to call. The CDR3 is CASSYPTGPGWEQFF. The CDR3 DNA follows: TGTGCCAGCAGTTACCCGACTGGCCCGGGTTGGGAGCAGTTCTTC.